One sample yielded the 21 T cell receptor beta chains listed below, sequenced in a study of T cell repertoires in cytomegalovirus infection. No cognate antigen is known for these TCRs. Each CDR3 protein gets one entry after TCRdb re-called the reads with MiXCR. The sample includes 300,000 to 400,000 distinct CDR3 sequences, 29% of them seen just once. Sequencing was performed on cultured PBMCs, taken from culture after CMV antigen stimulation. These receptors were obtained from a human donor in good health (CMV status not recorded). Some clones in this sample may be carry-over from other donors' samples.

This clonotype was seen a handful of times. The rearrangement links TRBV7-6 to TRBJ1-1; 7 nucleotides line up with TRBD1. This CDR3 comprises 14 residues. J was trimmed by 0 bases and V by 6 bases; bases with no gene match: 4. The germline V gene has CDR1 SGHVS and CDR2 FNYEAQ. CDR3 nucleotides: TGTGCCAGCAGAGGGGGCGCGATGAACACTGAAGCTTTCTTT. Translating gives CASRGGAMNTEAFF.

The V and J genes are TRBV28 and TRBJ1-3, with unresolved D. The V end lost 2 bases, the J end lost 0 bases, and 11 bases lay between the germline ends. The CDR3 sequence is 16 residues long. Germline loops: CDR1 MDHEN, CDR2 SYDVKM. CDR3 residues: CASSLPPGSSGNTIYF. The CDR3, as DNA: TGTGCCAGCAGTTTACCCCCGGGGTCCTCTGGAAACACCATATATTTT.

This clonotype has only one observation. The chain recombines TRBV7-8 with TRBJ2-7; tentatively, D is TRBD1 or TRBD2 (5 bases each). Between the trimmed V and J ends, which lost 4 bases and 3 bases, there was a span of 13 bases. Germline V lookup: CDR1 SGHVS, CDR2 FQNEAQ. CDR3 length equals 14 residues. The CDR3, as DNA: TGTGCCAGCAGCTCGGGCGAGGGGAACTACGAGCAGTACTTC. As protein: CASSSGEGNYEQYF.

There are a few counts of this clonotype. J is TRBJ2-6 and V is TRBV6-5, with TRBD1 as a possible D gene (6 bases). Germline V gene lookup returns CDR1 MNHEY and CDR2 SVGAGI. The CDR3 has 16 residues. V was pared by 2 bases and J by 0 bases, with 8 bases between. CDR3 region: CASSYPGVSGANVLTF. The CDR3 DNA is TGTGCCAGCAGTTACCCAGGGGTCTCTGGGGCCAACGTCCTGACTTTC.

The chain uses TRBV6-1 and TRBJ2-3; no definite D call. The CDR3 is 15 residues long. Germline V gives CDR1 MNHNS, CDR2 SASEGT. V lost 1 base and J 2 bases, leaving 10 bases between the germline ends. The CDR3 DNA is TGTGCCAGCAGTGAAGAGGTATCCTCCACAGATACGCAGTATTTT. It is translated as CASSEEVSSTDTQYF.

This clonotype was counted only a few times. The J gene is TRBJ1-5, the V gene TRBV6-6, with TRBD1 matching 7 bases. The germline CDR1 and CDR2 sequences are MNHNY and SVGAGI (reference sequence). With V trimmed by 10 bases and J by 0 bases, 6 bases remained unmatched. The CDR3 loop spans 14 amino acids. The CDR3 region is CATSTGSSNQPQHF. Here the CDR3 DNA reads TGTGCCACCTCGACAGGGAGTAGCAATCAGCCCCAGCATTTT.

The J gene is TRBJ1-1, the V gene TRBV19; a weak D match, TRBD1 (6 bases). V gave up 4 bases and J gave up 0 bases, with 15 bases separating them. There are 16 residues in the CDR3. Germline-derived CDR1 and CDR2 are LNHDA and SQIVND (reference sequence). As DNA, the CDR3 is TGTGCCAGTAGTAGGGGATACAGGGATATGAACACTGAAGCTTTCTTT. This encodes CASSRGYRDMNTEAFF.

The rearrangement joins TRBV5-1 to TRBJ2-7; 8 bases match TRBD2. This CDR3 has 21 amino acids. V was clipped by 1 base and J by 2 bases; unmatched bases: 23. Germline values: CDR1 SGHRS, CDR2 YFSETQ. The DNA of the CDR3 is TGCGCCAGCAGCTTGTTTGCCCGACCGGGTAACGGAGAAGCGGGGGCCTACGAGCAGTACTTC. Protein sequence: CASSLFARPGNGEAGAYEQYF.

This clonotype was seen only a few times. The chain combines TRBV7-2 with TRBJ2-1; 16 bases fit TRBD2. The germline gives CDR1 SGHTA, CDR2 FQGNSA. The CDR3 spans 18 residues. Trimming removed 5 bases from V and 13 bases from J; junction bases left unmatched: 17. CDR3 region: CASSPGTSGRVSVMEQFF. The CDR3 nucleotides read TGTGCCAGCAGCCCCGGGACTAGCGGGAGGGTCTCGGTGATGGAACAGTTCTTC.

This clonotype was observed a handful of times. The chain has TRBV27 and TRBJ2-5; D remains ambiguous. The CDR3 runs to 12 residues. CDR1 and CDR2 from the germline V gene are MNHEY and SMNVEV (reference sequence). Trimming pared 4 bases from V and 0 bases from J, leaving 3 bases between. The CDR3 coding sequence is TGTGCCAGCAGTTCCGACCAAGAGACCCAGTACTTC. Its protein product is CASSSDQETQYF.

This sequence joins TRBV19 and TRBJ2-2; perhaps TRBD2 as D (6 bases). Germline values: CDR1 LNHDA, CDR2 SQIVND (reference sequence). There are 14 residues in the CDR3. The V end was cut by 7 bases, the J end by 7 bases, with 16 bases between. Here the CDR3 DNA reads TGTGCCAGTATGGAACGGGAGAAGGGCGGGGAGCTGTTTTTT. Protein: CASMEREKGGELFF.

This clonotype was recorded a few times. CDR3 region: CASSSRQQLAKNIQYF. The CDR3 DNA follows: TGTGCCAGCAGTTCGCGACAGCAGCTAGCCAAAAACATTCAGTACTTC. The chain carries TRBV7-8 and TRBJ2-4; D possibly corresponds to TRBD1 (5 bases). Trimming removed 6 bases from V and 0 bases from J, with 15 bases in between. The CDR3 covers 16 residues. Per the germline V gene, CDR1 is SGHVS and CDR2 is FQNEAQ.

This chain uses TRBV7-8 with TRBJ1-1; D not resolved. Germline V gene sequence: CDR1 SGHVS, CDR2 FQNEAQ. V was trimmed by 2 bases and J by 1 base, leaving 23 bases between them. The CDR3 is 19 residues long. The CDR3 loop is CASSLRRLGSHGPNTEAFF. In nucleotides, the CDR3 is TGTGCCAGCAGCTTACGTCGGTTAGGAAGCCACGGCCCGAACACTGAAGCTTTCTTT.

The chain carries TRBV19 and TRBJ1-5, with D perhaps matching TRBD1 (5 bases). In germline, CDR1 is LNHDA, CDR2 SQIVND (reference sequence). Trimming took off 1 base at V and 3 bases at J, with 10 bases between the two ends. CDR3 length equals 15 residues. The CDR3: CASSIVRGSNQPQHF. The CDR3 coding sequence is TGTGCCAGTAGTATAGTAAGGGGATCCAATCAGCCCCAGCATTTT.

This chain uses TRBV10-3 with TRBJ2-3; TRBD2 matches 7 bases. The CDR3 spans 15 residues. Looked up from germline, CDR1 is ENHRY and CDR2 is SYGVKD. V shed 7 bases, J shed 6 bases, and the junction held 13 bases outside the gene matches. The CDR3 DNA is TGTGCCATCAATGGCGTTGCGGGAGTGGGCGATACGCAGTATTTT. It translates to CAINGVAGVGDTQYF.

V and J are TRBV20-1 and TRBJ2-5; D is tentatively TRBD1 or TRBD2 (5 bases each). This CDR3 has 13 residues. Looked up from germline, CDR1 is DFQATT and CDR2 is SNEGSKA (reference sequence). V shed 5 bases and J shed 3 bases, with 13 bases lying between them. CDR3 DNA: TGCAGTGCTCGGGACGGCCAGGAAGAGACCCAGTACTTC. It codes for CSARDGQEETQYF.

CDR3 amino acids: CASSLQRPGTRSFEQYF. The CDR3 DNA follows: TGTGCCAGCAGTTTACAAAGGCCCGGGACTAGGTCTTTCGAGCAGTACTTC. V is TRBV27 and J is TRBJ2-7; 8 nucleotides match TRBD2. Unmatched junction bases numbered 15, after V lost 2 bases and J lost 6 bases. There are 17 residues in the CDR3. Germline CDR1 and CDR2: MNHEY and SMNVEV (reference sequence).

This clonotype was observed a handful of times. The chain joins TRBV5-1 to TRBJ1-4; D is perhaps TRBD1 (6 bases). Germline V gene sequence: CDR1 SGHRS, CDR2 YFSETQ. This CDR3 has 14 amino acids. V was trimmed by 1 base and J by 8 bases, leaving 12 bases between them. The CDR3 bases are TGCGCCAGCAGCTTGAACACCCAGGGGGAAAAACTGTTTTTT. Encoded protein: CASSLNTQGEKLFF.

For the CDR3, the DNA is TGCGCCAGCAGCTTGGCAGGGCGAAGTGGCTACACCTTC. This codes for CASSLAGRSGYTF. The J gene is TRBJ1-2, the V gene TRBV5-1; D might be TRBD1 (5 bases). The V gene's germline CDR1 is SGHRS and CDR2 YFSETQ. The CDR3 is 13 residues long. V lost 0 bases and J lost 7, with 10 bases in between.

This clonotype has more than one count but fewer than ten. V and J are TRBV19 and TRBJ1-5; a possible D gene is TRBD1 (6 bases). This CDR3 has 12 amino acids. In germline, CDR1 is LNHDA, CDR2 SQIVND (reference sequence). Trimming shortened V by 7 bases and J by 6 bases, and 10 bases separated the two germline ends. Written as DNA, the CDR3 is TGTGCCAGTAAAACAGGGATTCAGCCCCAGCATTTT. This sequence encodes CASKTGIQPQHF.

In this sample, this clonotype turned up many times. The rearrangement joins TRBV7-2 to TRBJ1-5; no clear D. Germline V lookup: CDR1 SGHTA, CDR2 FQGNSA. The CDR3 contains 17 residues. The V end was cut by 8 bases, the J end by 4 bases, with 24 bases between. The CDR3 region has the DNA TGTGCCAGCTCTTACAGCCACTCTTGGGGTCGTAATCAGCCCCAGCATTTT. Its translation is CASSYSHSWGRNQPQHF.